This TCR beta chain was sequenced in a study of T cells in women clearing cervical HPV infection. Whole-study context: Case blood was drawn when the lesion was first found; control blood after infection became undetectable.

In the case of this clone: Its specificity is unknown. The read ends 3 residues before the CDR3 terminus; that terminus is restored from the germline J gene.

Germline values: CDR1 LGHNA, CDR2 YNFKEQ. The CDR3 sequence is 15 residues long. Using immunoSEQ multiplex PCR, the repertoire was profiled, and TCRdb retains in-frame clones only, with some absent. In all, the sample yields around 19,000 clones. Notes on the study in general: CIN3+ cases had significantly higher TCR richness than controls; evenness did not differ. T-cell numbers per sample were unknown and may explain richness differences.

The chain combines TRBV4-2 with TRBJ2-4, with D hard to call. The receptor was isolated from a woman aged 18-70 years with a cervical HPV16 infection that either progressed to CIN3+ or cleared (not recorded which). Sequenced sample: blood buffy coat. The chain's CDR3 is CASSQEGVANYGQYF. The covered CDR3 bases are TGTGCCAGCAGCCAAGAAGGAGTAGCTAACTATGGT.